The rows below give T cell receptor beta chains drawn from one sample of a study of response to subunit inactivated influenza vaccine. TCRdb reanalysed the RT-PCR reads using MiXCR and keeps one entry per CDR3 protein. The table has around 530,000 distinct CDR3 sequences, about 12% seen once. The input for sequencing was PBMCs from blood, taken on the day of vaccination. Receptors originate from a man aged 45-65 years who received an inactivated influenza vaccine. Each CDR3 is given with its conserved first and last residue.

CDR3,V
CASSQPRDSKNNEQFF,TRBV4-2
CASSQDPGLIGSPLHF,TRBV4-2
CASSKGVNTDTQYF,TRBV18
CAISESGYGTEAFF,TRBV10-3
CASSLLVQRAQGGVSTDTQYF,TRBV27
CASSPGLASSYEQYF,TRBV4-3
CASSWGTGYTGELFF,TRBV12-3/TRBV12-4
CASSPYLGYTF,TRBV7-9
CASSYSAGTDEQYF,TRBV6-5
CASSLQGLAGYNEQFF,TRBV5-1
CASSLDTTSGANVLTF,TRBV12-3/TRBV12-4
CSASRTAYEDYGYTF,TRBV20-1
CSPPQQETQYF,TRBV20-1
CSVDISTDTQYF,TRBV29-1
CASSDTSGGYQETQYF,TRBV12-3/TRBV12-4
CASSLARQANTEAFF,TRBV7-8
CASSPLSGSSYNEQFF,TRBV4-3
CASSAQAGAGNEQFF,TRBV9
CATTLAERSYEQYF,TRBV10-3
CASSAAPGYYGYTF,TRBV7-9
CASSLPSGALYNEQFF,TRBV5-1
CASSSSPRGHGNEQFF,TRBV7-6
CASSLAGEANEQFF,TRBV28
CASSYEYLTGGYTDTQYF,TRBV6-5
CASSGPGQGGNEQFF,TRBV7-2
CASRHRLAGGRNTGELFF,TRBV11-1
CASTQGTGNQPQHF,TRBV7-9
CASGTSGGPFEQFF,TRBV6-2/TRBV6-3
CASSESSGRAKNIQYF,TRBV2
CASSLESSLSTDTQYF,TRBV7-9
CAWSNRGREQYF,TRBV30
CSAETGGWAEAFF,TRBV20-1
CASSLTETGELFF,TRBV7-2
CSVERRQGRYEQYF,TRBV29-1
CASSFRQANSPLHF,TRBV7-2
CASSQRIADTQYF,TRBV3-1
CASLRGTSGTQETQYF,TRBV7-8
CASSEQGNNQPQHF,TRBV2
CASSVTGTSGGNEQFF,TRBV5-1
CATSELGSEQFF,TRBV24-1
CSARRPSAQETQYF,TRBV20-1
CASRAGGPPDEQFF,TRBV12-3/TRBV12-4
CASSLGWRGGLEEQFF,TRBV5-5
CASRPGGETQYF,TRBV12-3/TRBV12-4
CSALFYKNTGELFF,TRBV29-1
CASSWTTGSYTEAFF,TRBV5-1
CASSGPAFRGGNTEAFF,TRBV4-3